This TCR beta chain stems from a study of cytotoxic CD8 clonotypes in ibrutinib-treated CLL. Study in general: Over 10 relapsed/refractory, some 15 treatment-naive; about 17 IGHV unmutated. Study-wide findings and caveats: In comparison with age-matched healthy donors, baseline clonality was higher and tracked circulating CD8+ T-cell counts.

To note about this clone: What it binds is not known.

Clones were sequenced by immunoSEQ multiplex PCR, and TCRdb holds only the in-frame ones, with some missing. The sample lists some 25,000 clones, around two thirds seen once, with roughly half in the top ten. Frozen-stored PBMCs produced 1.5 to 2.5 micrograms of genomic DNA for TCR beta libraries. This TCR was sampled from a human donor with chronic lymphocytic leukemia. The sequences come from PBMCs, collected at disease progression, from a patient treated with ibrutinib.

Here the CDR3 reads CASSEDLTANIQYF. As DNA, the CDR3 is TGTGCCAGCAGTGAGGACCTCACGGCAAACATTCAGTACTTC. The V and J genes are TRBV2 and TRBJ2-4; D unclear. With 3 bases removed from V and 6 bases from J, the gap between germline ends came to 12 bases. Germline V lookup: CDR1 SNHLY, CDR2 FYNNEI. CDR3 size: 14 residues.